These 18 T cell receptor beta chains were all obtained from the same sample, sequenced in a study of T cell changes during pregnancy in multiple sclerosis. Sequencing was performed with immunoSEQ multiplex PCR; in TCRdb, only in-frame clones are kept and a portion is missing. The sample contains roughly 80,000 clones, just over 90% of which appear only once. The material sequenced was peripheral blood, taken before pregnancy. Every receptor here comes from a female donor with multiple sclerosis, enrolled in a pregnancy study.

V and J are TRBV21-1 and TRBJ2-7; TRBD1 was called by the table and not checked on the DNA. TRBV21-1 is an annotated pseudogene. The CDR3 loop spans 17 amino acids. CDR3 protein: CASSSPFVQQGTNEQYF. In DNA, the CDR3 is TGTGCCAGCAGCAGCCCCTTTGTCCAGCAGGGAACTAACGAGCAGTACTTC.

In this sample, this clone turned up once. The chain recombines TRBV19 with TRBJ2-1; 10 bases fit TRBD1. CDR1 LNHDA and CDR2 SQIVND come from the germline V gene (reference sequence). The junction had 2 bases not matched to a gene; V was cut back by 8 bases and J by 7 bases. This CDR3 contains 12 residues. The CDR3, as DNA: TGTGCCAGTGCGGACAGGGGGAATGAGCAGTTCTTC. Its translation: CASADRGNEQFF.

This clone was seen a single time. The J gene is TRBJ1-4, the V gene TRBV5-4; maybe TRBD1 (6 bases). Germline lookup yields CDR1 SGHNT and CDR2 YYREEE (reference sequence). The V end lost 1 base, the J end lost 5 bases, and 9 bases lay between the germline ends. This CDR3 contains 14 residues. CDR3 nucleotides: TGTGCCAGCAGCTTGTTTACAGGGAATGAAAAACTGTTTTTT. It translates to CASSLFTGNEKLFF.

This chain connects TRBV2 to TRBJ2-1; 10 bases match TRBD1. CDR1 SNHLY and CDR2 FYNNEI come from the germline V gene. V shed 4 bases, J shed 6 bases, and the junction held 3 bases outside the gene matches. CDR3 length: 14 residues. This CDR3 reads CASSADRGLNEQFF. CDR3 nucleotide sequence: TGTGCCAGCAGTGCCGACAGGGGGCTCAATGAGCAGTTCTTC.

The J gene is TRBJ2-7, the V gene TRBV15; 7 positions agree with TRBD1. CDR1 is LNHNV, CDR2 YYDKDF, per germline (reference sequence). The V gene end was trimmed by 0 bases and the J gene end by 6 bases; junction bases not matched to a gene: 8. This CDR3 spans 15 amino acids. The CDR3 is CATSRELDREGEQYF. CDR3 sequence (DNA): TGTGCCACCAGCAGAGAGCTAGACAGGGAAGGCGAGCAGTACTTC.

The chain links TRBV6-6 to TRBJ1-1; TRBD1 matches 10 bases. The CDR3 sequence is 14 residues long. The V and J ends lost 8 bases and 4 bases, in that order; junction bases with no gene match: 7. Germline assignment: CDR1 MNHNY and CDR2 SVGAGI (reference sequence). This CDR3 is CASRDRGGGTEAFF. The CDR3 region has the DNA TGTGCCAGCCGGGACAGGGGTGGAGGCACTGAAGCTTTCTTT.

CDR3 in amino acids: CASSGRPSLDNEQFF. The CDR3 nucleotides are TGTGCCAGCAGCGGGAGGCCCTCTCTTGACAATGAGCAGTTCTTC. This chain connects TRBV2 to TRBJ2-1; TRBD2 matches at 7 bases. The CDR3 contains 15 residues. V shed 6 bases and J 5 bases; nucleotides not matched to a gene: 10. CDR1 is SNHLY, CDR2 FYNNEI, per germline. Combining the CDR3 with reference TRBV2 and TRBJ2-1 gives the whole variable domain EPEVTQTPSHQVTQMGQEVILRCVPISNHLYFYWYRQILGQKVEFLVSFYNNEISEKSEIFDDQFSVERPDGSNFTLKIRSTKLEDSAMYFCASSGRPSLDNEQFFGPGTRLTVL.

The rearrangement links TRBV7-8 to TRBJ1-1; TRBD1 matches at 7 bases. The CDR3 is 16 residues long. The V gene's germline CDR1 is SGHVS and CDR2 FQNEAQ. J gave up 0 bases and V 5 bases, and 9 bases lay outside the gene matches. Here the CDR3 DNA reads TGTGCCAGCAGCCGCGAACCGGACAGGTTGAACACTGAAGCTTTCTTT. It is translated as CASSREPDRLNTEAFF.

The chain uses TRBV5-6 and TRBJ2-7; the D gene is possibly TRBD1 (6 bases). This CDR3 comprises 13 residues. Looked up from germline, CDR1 is SGHDT and CDR2 is YYEEEE. Trimming removed 3 bases from V and 2 bases from J, with 9 bases in between. The CDR3 reads CASSSGGPYEQYF. CDR3 DNA: TGTGCCAGCAGCTCTGGGGGCCCCTACGAGCAGTACTTC.

CDR3 loop: CASSSSPGLPKRVQFF. The CDR3 DNA follows: TGTGCCAGCAGTTCCTCGCCGGGACTACCTAAAAGGGTGCAGTTCTTC. This chain links TRBV27 with TRBJ2-1, with TRBD2 identical over 7 bases. This CDR3 spans 16 amino acids. The V segment lost 4 bases and the J segment 12 bases; nucleotides outside the gene matches: 18. Germline V gene sequence: CDR1 MNHEY, CDR2 SMNVEV (reference sequence).

The V call is TRBV19, the J call TRBJ1-5; D may be TRBD1 (5 bases). The CDR3 sequence is 13 residues long. V dropped 3 bases and J dropped 7 bases, with 10 bases sitting between them. Germline V gene data show CDR1 as LNHDA and CDR2 as SQIVND (reference sequence). CDR3 amino acids: CASSIQGWQPQHF. DNA of the CDR3: TGTGCCAGTAGTATCCAGGGATGGCAGCCCCAGCATTTT.

The chain joins TRBV7-8 to TRBJ2-5; 12 bases agree with TRBD1. Trimming removed 5 bases from V and 2 bases from J; junction bases left unmatched: 6. Germline lookup yields CDR1 SGHVS and CDR2 FQNEAQ. This CDR3 spans 16 amino acids. The CDR3 region has the DNA TGTGCCAGCAGCCCCAGGGACAGGGGGCCGCAAGAGACCCAGTACTTC. It specifies CASSPRDRGPQETQYF. The whole variable domain, remainder taken from reference TRBV7-8 and TRBJ2-5, is GAGVSQSPRYKVAKRGQDVALRCDPISGHVSLFWYQQALGQGPEFLTYFQNEAQLDKSGLPSDRFFAERPEGSVSTLKIQRTQQEDSAVYLCASSPRDRGPQETQYFGPGTRLLVL.

This chain joins TRBV28 and TRBJ1-2; 10 bases are shared with TRBD1. The CDR3 sequence is 14 residues long. Germline V CDR1 and CDR2: MDHEN, SYDVKM. V gave up 6 bases and J gave up 8 bases; unmatched junction bases: 9. CDR3 amino acids: CASSLNDRGRGYTF. CDR3 nucleotide sequence: TGTGCCAGCAGCCTGAATGACAGGGGGCGCGGCTACACCTTC.

The V call is TRBV28, the J call TRBJ2-5; 7 nucleotides line up with TRBD1. The CDR3 is made up of 16 amino acids. Unmatched junction bases numbered 11, after V lost 4 bases and J lost 3 bases. Germline values: CDR1 MDHEN, CDR2 SYDVKM. CDR3 amino acids: CASSWTRQGFEETQYF. CDR3 DNA: TGTGCCAGCAGTTGGACCAGACAGGGTTTTGAAGAGACCCAGTACTTC.

V gene TRBV5-1 combines with J gene TRBJ2-5; 10 bases are a match to TRBD1. This CDR3 is built from 16 residues. V was pared by 7 bases and J by 5 bases, with 14 bases of the junction left unmatched. The germline CDR1 and CDR2 sequences are SGHRS and YFSETQ. The CDR3 DNA is TGCGCCAGCTACCAAATTACGGGACAGGGGACGGAGACCCAGTACTTC. Protein product: CASYQITGQGTETQYF. The full variable domain, with the rest looked up from reference TRBV5-1 and TRBJ2-5, is KAGVTQTPRYLIKTRGQQVTLSCSPISGHRSVSWYQQTPGQGLQFLFEYFSETQRNKGNFPGRFSGRQFSNSRSEMNVSTLELGDSALYLCASYQITGQGTETQYFGPGTRLLVL.

In nucleotides, the CDR3 is TGTGCCATCAAGGGGAGGGCGGGAGAGATTGAGCAGTTCTTC. This gives the protein CAIKGRAGEIEQFF. This chain joins TRBV10-3 and TRBJ2-1; 7 bases are a match to TRBD2. The CDR3 loop spans 14 amino acids. In germline, CDR1 is ENHRY, CDR2 SYGVKD. V was pared by 7 bases and J by 9 bases, with 12 bases of the junction left unmatched.

J is TRBJ2-2 and V is TRBV5-4; D perhaps matches TRBD1 (6 bases). Trimming left V 1 base short and J 3 bases short, with 13 bases between. This CDR3 is 16 amino acids long. Germline V gives CDR1 SGHNT, CDR2 YYREEE (reference sequence). The CDR3 region has the DNA TGTGCCAGCAGCTTGTTCCTGGGGGCGGACACCGGGGAGCTGTTTTTT. It is translated as CASSLFLGADTGELFF. Full variable domain (rest looked up from reference TRBV5-4 and TRBJ2-2): ETGVTQSPTHLIKTRGQQVTLRCSSQSGHNTVSWYQQALGQGPQFIFQYYREEENGRGNFPPRFSGLQFPNYSSELNVNALELDDSALYLCASSLFLGADTGELFFGEGSRLTVL.

CDR3 DNA: TGTGCCAGCAGTTTGGACAGGGTGGTAGAGACCCAGTACTTC. It yields the protein CASSLDRVVETQYF. V and J are TRBV28 and TRBJ2-5; 8 bases match TRBD1. Losses at the gene ends were 3 bases for V and 4 bases for J; bases not matched to a gene: 4. Germline V lookup: CDR1 MDHEN, CDR2 SYDVKM. The CDR3 consists of 14 residues.